This TCR beta chain was profiled in a study of blood T cell repertoires in COVID-19. Across the whole study: COVID-19 samples, acute and convalescent, were from the United States, Italy and Spain. T cells, B-cell-depleted T cells, or PBMCs provided the cDNA or gDNA that served as material.

The CDR3 consists of 14 residues. CDR1 ENHRY and CDR2 SYGVKD come from the germline V gene. The germline V and J ends were trimmed by 6 bases and 0 bases, with 11 bases remaining between them. In the original processing: Amplification with reference gene primers provided the estimates of nucleated cell counts. Assay used: immunoSEQ multiplex PCR; TCRdb lists only in-frame clones, some missing. V and J calls plus clone size are reproduced from that table; the DNA served to infer D and trimming. The repertoire has 150,000 to 200,000 clones, roughly 91% of them found once; the top ten carry approximately 4.5%.

Sequencing used peripheral blood. The chain carries TRBV10-3 and TRBJ2-5; weak D call: TRBD1 (7 bases). The TCR was taken from a human donor in a cohort sampled during active COVID-19. CDR3 region: CAIREGAYQETQYF. In DNA form, the CDR3 reads TGTGCCATCAGGGAGGGGGCGTACCAAGAGACCCAGTACTTC.